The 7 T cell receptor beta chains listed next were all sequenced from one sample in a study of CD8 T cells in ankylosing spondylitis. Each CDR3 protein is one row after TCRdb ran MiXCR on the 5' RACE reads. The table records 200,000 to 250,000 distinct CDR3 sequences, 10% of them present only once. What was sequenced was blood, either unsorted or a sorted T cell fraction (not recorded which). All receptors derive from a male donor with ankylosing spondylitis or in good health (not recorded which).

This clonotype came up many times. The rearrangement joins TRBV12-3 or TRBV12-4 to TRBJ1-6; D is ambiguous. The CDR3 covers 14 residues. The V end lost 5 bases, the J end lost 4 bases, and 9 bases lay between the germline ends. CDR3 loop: CASSPSGYNSPLHF. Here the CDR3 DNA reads TGTGCCAGCAGTCCTTCCGGGTATAATTCACCCCTCCACTTT.

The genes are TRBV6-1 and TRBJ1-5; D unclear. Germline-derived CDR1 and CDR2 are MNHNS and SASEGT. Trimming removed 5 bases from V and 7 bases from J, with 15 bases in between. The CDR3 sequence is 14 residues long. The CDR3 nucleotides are TGTGCCAGCAGTCCAAATTTAGATGGGCAGCCCCAGCATTTT. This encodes CASSPNLDGQPQHF.

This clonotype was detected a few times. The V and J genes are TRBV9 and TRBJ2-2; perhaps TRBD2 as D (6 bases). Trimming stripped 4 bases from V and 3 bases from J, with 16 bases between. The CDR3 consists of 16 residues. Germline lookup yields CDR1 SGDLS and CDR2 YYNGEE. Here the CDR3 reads CASSPPGVQDTGELFF. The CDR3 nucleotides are TGTGCCAGCAGCCCCCCGGGGGTACAGGACACCGGGGAGCTGTTTTTT. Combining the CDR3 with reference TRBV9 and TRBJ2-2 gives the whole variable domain DSGVTQTPKHLITATGQRVTLRCSPRSGDLSVYWYQQSLDQGLQFLIQYYNGEERAKGNILERFSAQQFPDLHSELNLSSLELGDSALYFCASSPPGVQDTGELFFGEGSRLTVL.

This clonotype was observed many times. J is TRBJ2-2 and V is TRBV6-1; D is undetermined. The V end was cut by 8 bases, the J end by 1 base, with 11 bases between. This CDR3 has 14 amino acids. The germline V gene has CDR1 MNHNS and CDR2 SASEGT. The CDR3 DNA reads TGTGCCAGCTCCATGTTGGGGAACACCGGGGAGCTGTTTTTT. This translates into CASSMLGNTGELFF.

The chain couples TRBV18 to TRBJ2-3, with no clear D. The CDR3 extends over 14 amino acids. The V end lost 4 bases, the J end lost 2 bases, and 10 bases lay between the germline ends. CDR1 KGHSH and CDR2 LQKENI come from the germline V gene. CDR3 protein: CASSRVGNTDTQYF. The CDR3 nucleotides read TGTGCCAGCTCACGGGTTGGGAACACAGATACGCAGTATTTT.

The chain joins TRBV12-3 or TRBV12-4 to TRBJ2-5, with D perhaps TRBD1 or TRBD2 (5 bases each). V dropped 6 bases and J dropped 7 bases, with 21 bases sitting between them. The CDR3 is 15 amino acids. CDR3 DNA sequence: TGTGCCAGCAGCATTACTGGGACCGCCACCGGGACCCAGTACTTC. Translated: CASSITGTATGTQYF.

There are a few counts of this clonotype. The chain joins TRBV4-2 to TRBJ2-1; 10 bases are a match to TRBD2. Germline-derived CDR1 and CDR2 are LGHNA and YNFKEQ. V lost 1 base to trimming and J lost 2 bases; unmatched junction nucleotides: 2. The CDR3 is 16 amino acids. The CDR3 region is CASSQVAGGAYNEQFF. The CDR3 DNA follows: TGTGCCAGCAGCCAAGTAGCGGGGGGTGCCTACAATGAGCAGTTCTTC.